This T cell receptor (beta chain) was captured in a study of response to subunit inactivated influenza vaccine. Study findings and constraints: Few additional T cells are recruited per seasonal influenza vaccination, authors suggested.

Using its own MiXCR run on the RT-PCR reads, TCRdb lists one record per CDR3 protein. The table records about 580,000 distinct CDR3 sequences, roughly 15% of them present only once. Remarks on this clonotype: The target antigen is unknown.

Trimming left V 2 bases short and J 5 bases short, with 10 bases between. The CDR3 is 15 amino acids. CDR1 is MNHEY and CDR2 is SMNVEV in the germline V gene (reference sequence). The origin of this receptor is a man between 45 and 60 years old who received an inactivated influenza vaccine. The gene calls are TRBV27 and TRBJ1-6; D may be TRBD1 (5 bases). Source: PBMCs from blood, taken 11 to 12 days after vaccination. The CDR3 reads CASSLEGPNNSPLHF. The DNA of the CDR3 is TGTGCCAGCAGTTTAGAGGGACCGAATAATTCACCCCTCCACTTT.